Below are 25 T cell receptor beta chains sequenced from a single sample in a study of identical twins. TCRdb ran MiXCR on the 5' RACE reads and lists one entry per CDR3 protein. The sample records 350,000 to 600,000 distinct CDR3 sequences, 13% to 15% being singletons. This same sample was also part of a study on yellow fever vaccine responses in identical twins.

Source material: CD4+ T cells sorted from blood. These TCRs come from a young woman in good health.

This clonotype has only a few counts. The chain has TRBV18 and TRBJ2-3; a possible D gene is TRBD2 (6 bases). This CDR3 has 17 residues. Germline V lookup: CDR1 KGHSH, CDR2 LQKENI. V was trimmed by 2 bases and J by 2 bases, leaving 17 bases between them. The CDR3 sequence is CASSPMGDSPSTDTQYF. The CDR3, as DNA: TGTGCCAGCTCACCAATGGGGGACTCCCCGTCCACAGATACGCAGTATTTT. The whole variable domain, filled in from reference TRBV18 and TRBJ2-3, reads NAGVMQNPRHLVRRRGQEARLRCSPMKGHSHVYWYRQLPEEGLKFMVYLQKENIIDESGMPKERFSAEFPKEGPSILRIQQVVRGDSAAYFCASSPMGDSPSTDTQYFGPGTRLTVL.

The gene calls are TRBV11-2 and TRBJ2-5, with D hard to call. Germline V gives CDR1 SGHAT, CDR2 FQNNGV. V lost 5 bases and J lost 5, with 18 bases in between. CDR3 length: 15 residues. The CDR3 spells CASSPPQVGRETQYF. The CDR3 DNA sequence: TGTGCCAGCAGCCCGCCCCAAGTCGGAAGGGAGACCCAGTACTTC. The full variable domain, its missing parts supplied by reference TRBV11-2 and TRBJ2-5, is EAGVAQSPRYKIIEKRQSVAFWCNPISGHATLYWYQQILGQGPKLLIQFQNNGVVDDSQLPKDRFSAERLKGVDSTLKIQPAKLEDSAVYLCASSPPQVGRETQYFGPGTRLLVL.

The chain links TRBV29-1 to TRBJ2-7; possibly TRBD2 for D (6 bases). CDR3 length: 14 residues. V lost 7 bases and J lost 2, with 18 bases in between. Germline CDR1 SQVTM, CDR2 ANQGSEA. CDR3 loop: CSARLGGSTYEQYF. The CDR3 region has the DNA TGCAGCGCACGACTCGGGGGTTCCACCTACGAGCAGTACTTC.

V gene TRBV28 combines with J gene TRBJ2-7; D is perhaps TRBD2 (6 bases). The CDR3 extends over 14 amino acids. Trimming pared 3 bases from V and 0 bases from J, leaving 9 bases between. Germline CDR1 MDHEN, CDR2 SYDVKM. CDR3 bases: TGTGCCAGCAGTTTCTACGGGGGCTCCTACGAGCAGTACTTC. Its protein product is CASSFYGGSYEQYF. The full variable domain, completed using reference TRBV28 and TRBJ2-7, is DVKVTQSSRYLVKRTGEKVFLECVQDMDHENMFWYRQDPGLGLRLIYFSYDVKMKEKGDIPEGYSVSREKKERFSLILESASTNQTSMYLCASSFYGGSYEQYFGPGTRLTVT.

The chain uses TRBV5-1 and TRBJ2-1; 7 bases are a match to TRBD2. The germline gives CDR1 SGHRS, CDR2 YFSETQ. The CDR3 extends over 18 amino acids. V shed 0 bases and J 0 bases; nucleotides not matched to a gene: 9. The CDR3 protein is CASSLGNSGVSSYNEQFF. In DNA, the CDR3 is TGCGCCAGCAGCTTGGGGAACAGCGGGGTGAGCTCCTACAATGAGCAGTTCTTC. Variable domain in full (rest from reference TRBV5-1 and TRBJ2-1): KAGVTQTPRYLIKTRGQQVTLSCSPISGHRSVSWYQQTPGQGLQFLFEYFSETQRNKGNFPGRFSGRQFSNSRSEMNVSTLELGDSALYLCASSLGNSGVSSYNEQFFGPGTRLTVL.

This rearrangement joins TRBV2 to TRBJ2-7; D call uncertain. V was shortened by 8 bases and J by 1 base, with 12 bases between the two germline ends. CDR3 length equals 13 residues. In germline, CDR1 is SNHLY, CDR2 FYNNEI. This chain's CDR3 is CASARKGSYEQYF. The CDR3 nucleotides read TGTGCCAGCGCCAGGAAGGGTTCCTACGAGCAGTACTTC.

The chain uses TRBV5-1 and TRBJ2-1, with 9 bases identical to TRBD2. V lost 3 bases, J lost 0 bases, and 7 bases stayed unmatched. The CDR3 length is 17 residues. Germline V gene lookup returns CDR1 SGHRS and CDR2 YFSETQ. CDR3: CASSSTSGQISYNEQFF. CDR3 DNA: TGCGCCAGCAGCTCGACTAGCGGACAAATCTCCTACAATGAGCAGTTCTTC.

The rearrangement links TRBV20-1 to TRBJ2-1; TRBD1 matches 7 bases. V lost 6 bases to trimming and J lost 5 bases; unmatched junction nucleotides: 1. The CDR3 runs 11 residues. Per germline, CDR1 DFQATT and CDR2 SNEGSKA (reference sequence). CDR3 sequence: CSAQGDNEQFF. The CDR3 nucleotides read TGCAGTGCGCAGGGGGACAATGAGCAGTTCTTC.

This clonotype has only a few counts. The chain employs TRBV6-2 or TRBV6-3 and TRBJ2-1; TRBD2 matches 12 bases. This CDR3 has 16 amino acids. J was trimmed by 7 bases and V by 4 bases; bases with no gene match: 8. In germline, CDR1 is MNHEY, CDR2 SVGEGT. CDR3 loop: CASSWGTSGRSNEQFF. CDR3 nucleotide sequence: TGTGCCAGCAGTTGGGGGACTAGCGGGCGGAGTAATGAGCAGTTCTTC.

In this sample, this clonotype turned up many times. This chain links TRBV11-2 with TRBJ1-1; D call uncertain. The CDR3 extends over 13 amino acids. The germline V gene encodes CDR1 SGHAT and CDR2 FQNNGV. V was pared by 2 bases and J by 7 bases, with 11 bases between. In nucleotides, the CDR3 is TGTGCCAGCAGCTTAACCCCCGCTAGTGAAGCTTTCTTT. It encodes CASSLTPASEAFF.

The chain joins TRBV7-3 to TRBJ2-7, with TRBD2 as a possible D gene (6 bases). Germline V lookup: CDR1 SGHTA, CDR2 FQGTGA. Trimming cost V 4 bases and J 4 bases, with 14 bases left between them. The CDR3 loop spans 14 amino acids. The CDR3 nucleotides are TGTGCCAGCAGCTCAAGCCCGGGAGATTACGAGCAGTACTTC. It is translated as CASSSSPGDYEQYF.

V gene TRBV20-1 combines with J gene TRBJ2-7; D remains unclear. V shed 3 bases and J shed 4 bases, with 19 bases lying between them. The CDR3 consists of 15 residues. Germline assignment: CDR1 DFQATT and CDR2 SNEGSKA (reference sequence). Written as DNA, the CDR3 is TGCAGTGCTAGCGCAGTCGGTCGCCCTCGGTACGAGCAGTACTTC. Its protein is CSASAVGRPRYEQYF.

This clonotype was found many times. The chain joins TRBV12-3 or TRBV12-4 to TRBJ2-7; TRBD2 agrees at 7 bases. After removal of 7 bases from V and 4 bases from J, the junction contained 10 bases not matched to a gene. The CDR3 spans 14 residues. The DNA for the CDR3 is TGTGCCAGCACCCGAAGCATGGGAGGGTACGAGCAGTACTTC. Encoded protein: CASTRSMGGYEQYF.

This clonotype was recorded a few times. V and J are TRBV4-3 and TRBJ1-1, with 10 bases lining up with TRBD1. Trimming took 3 bases from V and 4 from J; bases not matched to a gene: 11. This CDR3 region has 17 residues. Germline V gene data show CDR1 as LGHNA and CDR2 as YSLEER. Written as DNA, the CDR3 is TGCGCCAGCAGCCAGGAGACAGGGGGCGCGTCTGGCACTGAAGCTTTCTTT. The encoded protein is CASSQETGGASGTEAFF.

This clonotype was seen a few times. The V and J genes are TRBV7-2 and TRBJ2-3; D is unresolved. V was clipped by 5 bases and J by 6 bases, with 12 bases between them. Germline assignment: CDR1 SGHTA and CDR2 FQGNSA. There are 13 residues in the CDR3. As DNA, the CDR3 is TGTGCCAGCAGCACGCAAACAAGGGATACGCAGTATTTT. Translated: CASSTQTRDTQYF.

This chain joins TRBV6-6 and TRBJ1-1; 7 bases line up with TRBD1. Trimming cost V 7 bases and J 2 bases; bases outside gene matches: 4. The germline gives CDR1 MNHNY, CDR2 SVGAGI (reference sequence). The length of the CDR3 is 13 residues. CDR3 DNA sequence: TGTGCCAGCACACGGGACAGCAACACTGAAGCTTTCTTT. As protein: CASTRDSNTEAFF.

This clonotype appeared a few times. This chain connects TRBV6-2 or TRBV6-3 to TRBJ2-2; no clear D gene. The CDR3 runs to 15 residues. CDR1 is MNHEY, CDR2 SVGEGT, per germline. With 5 bases removed from V and 2 bases from J, the gap between germline ends came to 12 bases. CDR3 DNA: TGTGCCAGCAGTCTCATCAGTATTAACACCGGGGAGCTGTTTTTT. Translating it yields CASSLISINTGELFF.

This clonotype has a handful of counts. The chain links TRBV29-1 to TRBJ2-7; tentatively, D is TRBD2 (6 bases). This CDR3 comprises 13 residues. The germline V gene encodes CDR1 SQVTM and CDR2 ANQGSEA. The V end was cut by 7 bases, the J end by 7 bases, with 20 bases between. CDR3 sequence (DNA): TGCAGCGAGGATACTTGGGGGGACGGAGAGCAGTACTTC. This codes for CSEDTWGDGEQYF.

The rearrangement joins TRBV12-3 or TRBV12-4 to TRBJ2-2; D not certain. V lost 2 bases and J lost 1, with 14 bases in between. CDR3 size: 17 residues. The CDR3 DNA follows: TGTGCCAGCAGTTTAATGAGGAAAACCTTGAACACCGGGGAGCTGTTTTTT. This codes for CASSLMRKTLNTGELFF.

This clonotype was observed a few times. V gene TRBV4-2 combines with J gene TRBJ2-3; 11 nucleotides match TRBD2. The CDR3 spans 17 residues. The trim removed 5 bases at V and 2 bases at J, leaving 9 bases unmatched. The germline gives CDR1 LGHNA, CDR2 YNFKEQ. CDR3 sequence: CASSWGPGLAATDTQYF. CDR3 nucleotide sequence: TGTGCCAGCAGCTGGGGCCCGGGACTAGCGGCCACAGATACGCAGTATTTT.

The rearrangement links TRBV10-3 to TRBJ2-1, with TRBD1 matching 8 bases. The CDR3 has 13 amino acids. Losses at the gene ends were 8 bases for V and 6 bases for J; bases not matched to a gene: 6. In germline, CDR1 is ENHRY, CDR2 SYGVKD. The CDR3 sequence is CAIQDRGGNEQFF. For the CDR3, the DNA is TGTGCCATCCAAGACAGGGGAGGCAATGAGCAGTTCTTC.

The rearrangement uses TRBV6-1 and TRBJ2-1; TRBD2 agrees at 8 bases. Losses at the gene ends were 4 bases for V and 8 bases for J; bases not matched to a gene: 7. CDR1 and CDR2 from the germline V gene are MNHNS and SASEGT. CDR3 length equals 14 residues. CDR3 in amino acids: CASSASGGLHEQFF. CDR3 DNA: TGTGCCAGCAGTGCAAGCGGGGGCTTGCATGAGCAGTTCTTC.

This clonotype was counted between two and nine times. J is TRBJ1-1 and V is TRBV9; 8 bases agree with TRBD1. The J segment lost 5 bases and the V segment lost 0 bases, leaving 9 bases of the junction unmatched. Germline V CDR1 and CDR2: SGDLS, YYNGEE. The CDR3 contains 16 residues. CDR3 in amino acids: CASSVARQGRGTEAFF. In nucleotides, the CDR3 is TGTGCCAGCAGCGTAGCGAGACAGGGGAGAGGAACTGAAGCTTTCTTT.

This clonotype was counted only a few times. The genes are TRBV12-3 or TRBV12-4 and TRBJ2-2; 11 bases fit TRBD1. The junction had 10 bases not matched to a gene; V was cut back by 11 bases and J by 5 bases. The CDR3 extends over 15 amino acids. The CDR3 protein is CASLGQGARTGELFF. CDR3 sequence (DNA): TGTGCCTCACTCGGACAGGGGGCGAGGACCGGGGAGCTGTTTTTT.

V usage is TRBV20-1 and J usage is TRBJ1-3; no firm D call. The CDR3 extends over 16 amino acids. Germline CDR1 reads DFQATT; CDR2 reads SNEGSKA (reference sequence). Trimming left V 1 base short and J 0 bases short, with 13 bases between. CDR3 region: CSARVGSPSSGNTIYF. CDR3 nucleotide sequence: TGCAGTGCTAGAGTGGGGTCACCCAGCTCTGGAAACACCATATATTTT.